This T cell receptor beta chain appears in the sequencing data of a study of blood T cell repertoires in COVID-19. About the study: Nucleic acid was either cDNA or gDNA, and it came from T cells, B-cell-depleted T cells, or PBMCs.

The CDR3 covers 13 residues. Germline lookup yields CDR1 WSHSY and CDR2 SAAADI. V dropped 6 bases and J dropped 4 bases, with 12 bases sitting between them. As originally analysed: By means of reference gene primer amplification, nucleated cell counts were estimated. Using immunoSEQ multiplex PCR, the repertoire was profiled, and TCRdb retains in-frame clones only, with some absent. V and J calls and clone size follow that table, whereas D and trimming were derived from the DNA. The table records roughly 170,000 clones, about 88% of them present only once. The clonotype was recovered from a man in his 60s with acute or convalescent COVID-19. The V and J genes are TRBV10-2 and TRBJ1-1, with D possibly matching TRBD1 (5 bases). The sample taken for sequencing was peripheral blood. Here the CDR3 DNA reads TGCGCCAGCAGCTCCGGGGGGAGCACTGAAGCTTTCTTT. As protein: CASSSGGSTEAFF.